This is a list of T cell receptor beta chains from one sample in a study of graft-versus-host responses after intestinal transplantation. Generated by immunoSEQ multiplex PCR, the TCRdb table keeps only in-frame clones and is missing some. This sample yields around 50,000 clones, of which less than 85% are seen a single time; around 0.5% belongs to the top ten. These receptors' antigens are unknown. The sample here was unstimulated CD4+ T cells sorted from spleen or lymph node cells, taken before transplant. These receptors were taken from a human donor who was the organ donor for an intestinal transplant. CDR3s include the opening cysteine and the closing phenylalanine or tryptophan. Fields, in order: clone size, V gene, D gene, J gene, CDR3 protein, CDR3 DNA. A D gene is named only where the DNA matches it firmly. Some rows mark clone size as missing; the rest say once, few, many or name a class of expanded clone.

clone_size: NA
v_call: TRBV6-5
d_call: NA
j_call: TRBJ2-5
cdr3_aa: CASSYLSGRETQYF
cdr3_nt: TGTGCCAGCAGTTACTTGTCAGGCCGGGAGACCCAGTACTTC

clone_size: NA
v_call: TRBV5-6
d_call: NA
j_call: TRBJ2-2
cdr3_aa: CASSLIGNTGELFF
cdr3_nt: TGTGCCAGCAGCTTGATAGGGAACACCGGGGAGCTGTTTTTT

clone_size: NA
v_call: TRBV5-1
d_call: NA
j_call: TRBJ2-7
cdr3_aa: CASSLGGSGPDYEQYF
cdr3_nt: TGCGCCAGCAGCTTGGGAGGCAGTGGACCAGACTACGAGCAGTACTTC

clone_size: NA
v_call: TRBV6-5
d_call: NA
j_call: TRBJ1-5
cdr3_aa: CASRDSNQPQHF
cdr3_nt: TGTGCCAGCAGGGACAGCAATCAGCCCCAGCATTTT

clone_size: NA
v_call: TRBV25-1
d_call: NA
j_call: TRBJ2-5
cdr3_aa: CASTKREDPHLETQYF
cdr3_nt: TGTGCCAGCACCAAAAGAGAGGACCCCCACCTAGAGACCCAGTACTTC

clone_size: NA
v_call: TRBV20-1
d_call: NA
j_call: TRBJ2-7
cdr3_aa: CSARTSYF
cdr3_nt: TGCAGTGCTAGGACTTCGTACTTC

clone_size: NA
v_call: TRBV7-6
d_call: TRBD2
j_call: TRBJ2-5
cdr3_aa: CASSAGLAGGIGETQYF
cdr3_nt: TGTGCCAGCAGCGCCGGACTAGCGGGGGGTATTGGAGAGACCCAGTACTTC

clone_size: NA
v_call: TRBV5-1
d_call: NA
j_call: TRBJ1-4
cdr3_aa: CASSLGISNEKLFF
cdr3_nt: TGCGCCAGCAGCTTGGGCATCTCTAATGAAAAACTGTTTTTT

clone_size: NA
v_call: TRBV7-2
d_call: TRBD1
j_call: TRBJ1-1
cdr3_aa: CASSPRRQGATEAFF
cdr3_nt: TGTGCCAGCAGCCCCCGGAGACAGGGGGCAACTGAAGCTTTCTTT

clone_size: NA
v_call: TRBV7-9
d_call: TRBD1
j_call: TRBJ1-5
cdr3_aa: CASSSIRDRGASNQPQHF
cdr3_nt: TGTGCCAGCAGTTCAATCCGGGACAGGGGGGCTAGCAATCAGCCCCAGCATTTT

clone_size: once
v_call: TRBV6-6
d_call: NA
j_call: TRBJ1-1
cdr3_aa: CASSLFLNTEAFF
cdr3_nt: TGTGCCAGCAGCCTCTTTTTGAACACTGAAGCTTTCTTT

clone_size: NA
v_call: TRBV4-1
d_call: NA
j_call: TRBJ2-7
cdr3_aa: CASSSRAGGISPEQYF
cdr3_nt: TGCGCCAGCAGCTCCCGGGCAGGGGGGATTTCCCCCGAGCAGTACTTC

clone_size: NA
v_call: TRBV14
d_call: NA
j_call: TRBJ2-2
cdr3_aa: CASSPPGGDTGELFF
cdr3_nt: TGTGCCAGCAGCCCACCGGGCGGGGACACCGGGGAGCTGTTTTTT

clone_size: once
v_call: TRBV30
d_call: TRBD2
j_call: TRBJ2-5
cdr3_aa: CAWSVLAGLRETQYF
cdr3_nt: TGTGCCTGGAGTGTACTAGCGGGGTTAAGGGAGACCCAGTACTTC

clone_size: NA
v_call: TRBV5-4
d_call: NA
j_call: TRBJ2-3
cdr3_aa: CASSLRHSDTQYF
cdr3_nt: TGTGCCAGCAGCTTGCGTCACTCAGATACGCAGTATTTT

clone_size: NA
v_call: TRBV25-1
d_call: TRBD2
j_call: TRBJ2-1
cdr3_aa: CASSTGTSGGLYNEQFF
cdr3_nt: TGTGCCAGCAGTACCGGGACTAGCGGGGGCCTTTACAATGAGCAGTTCTTC

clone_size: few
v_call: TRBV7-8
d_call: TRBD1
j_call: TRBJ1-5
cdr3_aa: CASSPGTGGLEPQHF
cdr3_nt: TGTGCCAGCAGCCCCGGGACAGGGGGATTGGAGCCCCAGCATTTT

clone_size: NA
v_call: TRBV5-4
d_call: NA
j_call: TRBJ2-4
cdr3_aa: CASSLGAKNIQYF
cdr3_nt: TGTGCCAGCAGCTTGGGGGCCAAAAACATTCAGTACTTC

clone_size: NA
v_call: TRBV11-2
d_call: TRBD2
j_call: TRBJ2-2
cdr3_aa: CASSLTSVGTGELFF
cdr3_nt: TGTGCCAGCAGCTTAACTAGCGTGGGCACCGGGGAGCTGTTTTTT

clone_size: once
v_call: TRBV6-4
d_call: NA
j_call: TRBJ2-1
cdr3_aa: CASSEGRNYNEQFF
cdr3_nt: TGTGCCAGCAGTGAGGGCAGGAACTACAATGAGCAGTTCTTC

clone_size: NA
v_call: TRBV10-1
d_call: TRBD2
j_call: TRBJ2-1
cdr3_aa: CASSGAGTINNEQFF
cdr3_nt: TGCGCCAGCAGCGGAGCGGGAACGATCAACAATGAGCAGTTCTTC

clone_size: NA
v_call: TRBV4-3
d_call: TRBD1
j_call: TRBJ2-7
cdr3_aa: CASSQEAGGSYEQYF
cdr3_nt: TGCGCCAGCAGCCAAGAGGCAGGGGGCTCCTACGAGCAGTACTTC

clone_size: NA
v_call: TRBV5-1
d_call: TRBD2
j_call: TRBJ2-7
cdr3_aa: CASSFEREGLDEQYF
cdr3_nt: TGCGCCAGCAGCTTCGAGCGGGAGGGCCTCGACGAGCAGTACTTC

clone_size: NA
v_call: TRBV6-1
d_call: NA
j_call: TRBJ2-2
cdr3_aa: CASSRSKNTGELFF
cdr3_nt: TGTGCCAGCAGTCGATCTAAGAACACCGGGGAGCTGTTTTTT

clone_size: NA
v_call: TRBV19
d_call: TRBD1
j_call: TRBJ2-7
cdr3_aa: CASSGRTGGSYEQYF
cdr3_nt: TGTGCCAGTAGTGGACGGACAGGGGGCTCCTACGAGCAGTACTTC

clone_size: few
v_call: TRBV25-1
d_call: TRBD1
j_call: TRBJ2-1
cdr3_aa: CASSPHTDRGANEQFF
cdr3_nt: TGTGCCAGCAGTCCCCACACGGACAGGGGGGCCAATGAGCAGTTCTTC

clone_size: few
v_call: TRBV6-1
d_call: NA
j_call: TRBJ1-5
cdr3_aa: CASSEYRQGLQPQHF
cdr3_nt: TGTGCCAGCAGTGAATATAGGCAGGGTCTCCAGCCCCAGCATTTT

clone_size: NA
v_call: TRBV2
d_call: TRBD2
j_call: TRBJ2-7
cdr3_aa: CASILLAGVGYEQYF
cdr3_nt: TGTGCCAGCATTCTACTAGCGGGAGTAGGCTACGAGCAGTACTTC

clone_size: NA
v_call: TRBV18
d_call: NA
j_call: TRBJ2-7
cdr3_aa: CASSPRKDAYEQYF
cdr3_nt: TGTGCCAGCTCACCACGAAAGGACGCCTACGAGCAGTACTTC

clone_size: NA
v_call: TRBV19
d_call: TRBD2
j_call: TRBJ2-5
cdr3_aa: CATSGRKQETQYF
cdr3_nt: TGTGCCACCTCCGGGAGGAAACAAGAGACCCAGTACTTC

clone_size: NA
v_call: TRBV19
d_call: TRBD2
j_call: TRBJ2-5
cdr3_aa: CASSIAGLAGRETQYF
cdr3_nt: TGTGCCAGTAGTATAGCGGGACTAGCGGGGAGAGAGACCCAGTACTTC

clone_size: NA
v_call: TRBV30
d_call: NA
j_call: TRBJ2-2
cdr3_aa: CAWSGRLRSELFF
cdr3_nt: TGTGCCTGGAGTGGCCGCTTACGCTCGGAGCTGTTTTTT

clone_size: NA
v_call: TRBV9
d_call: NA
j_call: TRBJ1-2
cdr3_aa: CASSVGTMYGYTF
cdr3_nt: TGTGCCAGCAGCGTAGGCACGATGTATGGCTACACCTTC

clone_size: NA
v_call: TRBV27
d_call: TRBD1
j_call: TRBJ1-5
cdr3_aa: CASSSRRGTGEDQPQHF
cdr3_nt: TGTGCCAGCAGTTCACGCCGAGGGACAGGGGAAGATCAGCCCCAGCATTTT

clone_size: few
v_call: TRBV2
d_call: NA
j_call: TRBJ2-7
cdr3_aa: CASSEAYEQYF
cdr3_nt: TGTGCCAGCAGTGAAGCCTACGAGCAGTACTTC

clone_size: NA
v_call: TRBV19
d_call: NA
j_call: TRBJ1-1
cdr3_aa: CASSIQGRMNTEAFF
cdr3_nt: TGTGCCAGTAGTATTCAGGGACGGATGAACACTGAAGCTTTCTTT

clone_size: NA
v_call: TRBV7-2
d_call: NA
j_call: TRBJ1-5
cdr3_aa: CASSLAMRNQPQHF
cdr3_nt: TGTGCCAGCAGCTTAGCGATGCGGAATCAGCCCCAGCATTTT

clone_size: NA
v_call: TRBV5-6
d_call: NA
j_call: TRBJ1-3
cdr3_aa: CASSEGVSSGNTIYF
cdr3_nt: TGTGCCAGCAGTGAGGGGGTCAGCTCTGGAAACACCATATATTTT

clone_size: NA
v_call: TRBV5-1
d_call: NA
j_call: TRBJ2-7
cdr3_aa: CASSLEAGSSYEQYF
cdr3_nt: TGCGCCAGCAGCTTAGAGGCGGGATCCTCCTACGAGCAGTACTTC

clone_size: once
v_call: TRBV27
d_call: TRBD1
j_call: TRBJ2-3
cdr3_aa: CASSSWTGGTDTQYF
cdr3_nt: TGTGCCAGCAGTTCTTGGACAGGGGGCACAGATACGCAGTATTTT

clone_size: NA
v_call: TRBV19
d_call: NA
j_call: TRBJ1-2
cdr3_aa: CASSRQATNYGYTF
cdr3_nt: TGTGCCAGTAGCCGACAGGCGACTAACTATGGCTACACCTTC

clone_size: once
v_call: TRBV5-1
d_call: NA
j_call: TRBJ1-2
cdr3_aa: CASSPRTTTSNYGYTF
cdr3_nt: TGCGCCAGCAGCCCGCGGACGACTACTTCTAACTATGGCTACACCTTC

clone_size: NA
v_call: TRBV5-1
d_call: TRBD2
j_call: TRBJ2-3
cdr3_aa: CASSLVSAGATDTQYF
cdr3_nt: TGCGCCAGCAGCCTAGTTTCAGCGGGAGCCACAGATACGCAGTATTTT

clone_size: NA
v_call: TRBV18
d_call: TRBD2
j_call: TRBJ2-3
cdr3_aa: CASSPITSVASTDTQYF
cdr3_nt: TGTGCCAGCTCACCGATAACTAGCGTCGCTAGCACAGATACGCAGTATTTT

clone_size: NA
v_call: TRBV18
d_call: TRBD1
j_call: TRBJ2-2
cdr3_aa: CASSLWTGDNTGELFF
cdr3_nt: TGTGCCAGCTCACTCTGGACAGGGGACAACACCGGGGAGCTGTTTTTT

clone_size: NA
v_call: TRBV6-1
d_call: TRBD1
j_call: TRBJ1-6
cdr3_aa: CASSEQGDAYSPLHF
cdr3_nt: TGTGCCAGCAGTGAACAGGGGGATGCGTATTCACCCCTCCACTTT

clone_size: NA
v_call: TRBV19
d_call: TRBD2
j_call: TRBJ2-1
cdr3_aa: CASSGLAVINEQFF
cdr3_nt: TGTGCCAGTAGTGGACTAGCGGTTATCAATGAGCAGTTCTTC

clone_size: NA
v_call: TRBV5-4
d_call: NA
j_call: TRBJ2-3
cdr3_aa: CASSIGLSADTQYF
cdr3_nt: TGTGCCAGCAGCATAGGACTTTCCGCAGATACGCAGTATTTT

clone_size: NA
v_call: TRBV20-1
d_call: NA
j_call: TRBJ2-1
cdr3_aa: CSATRGAEQFF
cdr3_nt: TGCAGTGCGACCAGGGGGGCTGAGCAGTTCTTC

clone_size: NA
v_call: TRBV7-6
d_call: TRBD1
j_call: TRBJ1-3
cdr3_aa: CASSLRTGGGNTIYF
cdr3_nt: TGTGCCAGCAGCCTCCGGACAGGAGGCGGAAACACCATATATTTT

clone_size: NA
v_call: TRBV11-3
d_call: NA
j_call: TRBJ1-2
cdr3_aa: CASSLVEGVNYGYTF
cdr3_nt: TGTGCCAGCAGCTTAGTAGAGGGTGTTAACTATGGCTACACCTTC

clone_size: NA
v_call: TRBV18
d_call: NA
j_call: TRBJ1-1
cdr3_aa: CASSTTGLRTEAFF
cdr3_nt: TGTGCCAGCTCAACGACAGGTCTTCGCACTGAAGCTTTCTTT

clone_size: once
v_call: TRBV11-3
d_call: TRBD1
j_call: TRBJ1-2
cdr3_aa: CASSSGQLANYGYTF
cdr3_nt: TGTGCCAGCAGCTCGGGACAGCTAGCTAACTATGGCTACACCTTC

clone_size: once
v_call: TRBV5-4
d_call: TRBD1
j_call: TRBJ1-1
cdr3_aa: CANYRGPNLRAEAFF
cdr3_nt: TGTGCCAACTACAGGGGGCCTAATCTGAGAGCTGAAGCTTTCTTT